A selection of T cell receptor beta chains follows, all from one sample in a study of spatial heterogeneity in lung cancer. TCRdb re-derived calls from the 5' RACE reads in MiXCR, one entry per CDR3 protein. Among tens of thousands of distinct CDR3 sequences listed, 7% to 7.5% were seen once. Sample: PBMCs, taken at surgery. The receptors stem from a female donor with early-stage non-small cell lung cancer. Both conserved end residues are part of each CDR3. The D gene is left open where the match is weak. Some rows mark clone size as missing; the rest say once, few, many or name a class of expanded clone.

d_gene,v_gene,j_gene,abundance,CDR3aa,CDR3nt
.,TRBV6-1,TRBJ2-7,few,CASSDLRGTAGSIYEQYF,TGTGCCAGCAGTGATTTAAGGGGGACGGCAGGGAGTATCTACGAGCAGTACTTC
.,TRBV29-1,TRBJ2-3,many,CSAWSGSTDTQYF,TGCAGCGCCTGGAGCGGGAGCACAGATACGCAGTATTTT
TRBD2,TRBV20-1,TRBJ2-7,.,CSARAFLAGAYEQYF,TGCAGTGCTAGAGCCTTTCTAGCGGGAGCCTACGAGCAGTACTTC
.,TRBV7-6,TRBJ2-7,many,CASQQVQGGEQYF,TGTGCCAGCCAACAAGTACAGGGAGGCGAGCAGTACTTC
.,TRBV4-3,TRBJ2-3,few,CASSLDRTFTDTQYF,TGCGCCAGCAGCCTTGATCGGACATTCACAGATACGCAGTATTTT
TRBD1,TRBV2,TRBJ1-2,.,CASRGSRDRVWYGYTF,TGTGCCAGCAGGGGGTCCCGGGACAGGGTATGGTATGGCTACACCTTC
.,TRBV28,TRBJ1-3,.,CASSLWTDSGNTIYF,TGTGCCAGCAGTTTGTGGACAGACTCTGGAAACACCATATATTTT
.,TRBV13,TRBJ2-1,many,CASSFTMGTGLHEQFF,TGTGCCAGCAGCTTCACGATGGGTACAGGGTTGCATGAGCAGTTCTTC
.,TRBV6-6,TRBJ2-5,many,CASSSFLGSETQYF,TGTGCCAGCAGCTCCTTCTTGGGGTCAGAGACCCAGTACTTC
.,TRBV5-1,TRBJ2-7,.,CASSLGGRAYEQYF,TGCGCCAGCAGCTTAGGGGGGCGCGCCTACGAGCAGTACTTC
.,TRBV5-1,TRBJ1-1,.,CASSLRGGEAFF,TGCGCCAGCAGCTTGCGGGGAGGTGAAGCTTTCTTT
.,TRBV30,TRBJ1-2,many,CAWSVLDGVYDGYTF,TGTGCCTGGAGTGTATTGGACGGGGTTTACGATGGCTACACCTTC
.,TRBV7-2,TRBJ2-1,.,CASSLGGVPYNEQFF,TGTGCCAGCAGCTTAGGGGGAGTCCCCTACAATGAGCAGTTCTTC
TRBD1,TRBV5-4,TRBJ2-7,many,CASSTDRVGEQYF,TGTGCCAGCAGCACTGACAGGGTCGGCGAGCAGTACTTC
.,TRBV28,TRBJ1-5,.,CASRRQSNQPQHF,TGTGCCAGCAGGCGCCAGAGCAATCAGCCCCAGCATTTT
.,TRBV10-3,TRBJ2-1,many,CAIREQVVQFF,TGTGCCATCAGAGAACAGGTTGTGCAGTTCTTC
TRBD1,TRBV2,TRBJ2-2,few,CASGQVAGELFF,TGTGCCAGCGGACAGGTTGCCGGGGAGCTGTTTTTT
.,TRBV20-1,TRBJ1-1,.,CSARDPGRGATNTEAFF,TGCAGTGCTAGAGACCCCGGCCGGGGGGCTACAAACACTGAAGCTTTCTTT
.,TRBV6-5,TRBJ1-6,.,CASSPQRNSPLHF,TGTGCCAGCAGCCCCCAGAGGAATTCACCCCTCCACTTT
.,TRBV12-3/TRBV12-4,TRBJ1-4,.,CASSFSGGEKLFF,TGTGCCAGCAGTTTCTCGGGGGGCGAAAAACTGTTTTTT
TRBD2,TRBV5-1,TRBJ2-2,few,CASSLDVPSGGAGTGELFF,TGCGCCAGCAGCTTGGACGTGCCTAGCGGGGGGGCTGGCACCGGGGAGCTGTTTTTT
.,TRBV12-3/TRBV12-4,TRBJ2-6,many,CASSRGQGYHSGANVLTF,TGTGCCAGCTCTCGCGGGCAGGGGTACCACTCTGGGGCCAACGTCCTGACTTTC
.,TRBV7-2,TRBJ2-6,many,CASSLTGGNGANVLTF,TGTGCCAGCAGCTTAACGGGGGGCAACGGGGCCAACGTCCTGACTTTC
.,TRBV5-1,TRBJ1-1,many,CASSPRAGNTEAFF,TGCGCCAGCAGCCCCAGGGCCGGGAACACTGAAGCTTTCTTT
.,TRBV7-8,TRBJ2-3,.,CASSLARDTFSTDTQYF,TGTGCCAGCAGCTTAGCTAGGGACACATTTAGCACAGATACGCAGTATTTT
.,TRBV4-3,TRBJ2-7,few,CASSQDLWTVSYEQYF,TGCGCCAGCAGCCAAGATTTGTGGACAGTCTCCTACGAGCAGTACTTC
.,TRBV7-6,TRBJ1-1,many,CASSLERERVNTEAFF,TGTGCCAGCAGCTTAGAGCGGGAACGAGTGAACACTGAAGCTTTCTTT
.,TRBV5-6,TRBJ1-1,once,CASSPTLAGYTEAFF,TGTGCCAGCAGCCCTACCCTCGCGGGTTATACTGAAGCTTTCTTT
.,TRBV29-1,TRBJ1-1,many,CSVGGTEAFF,TGCAGCGTCGGAGGCACTGAAGCTTTCTTT
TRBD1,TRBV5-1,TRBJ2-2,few,CASSFNRGDTGELFF,TGCGCCAGCAGCTTCAACAGGGGTGACACCGGGGAGCTGTTTTTT
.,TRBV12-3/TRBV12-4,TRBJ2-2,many,CASRPGLLTGELFF,TGTGCCAGCAGGCCCGGACTTCTCACCGGGGAGCTGTTTTTT
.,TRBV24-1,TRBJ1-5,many,CATSDSMGQPQHF,TGTGCCACCAGTGATTCCATGGGTCAGCCCCAGCATTTT
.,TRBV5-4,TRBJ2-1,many,CASESGNEQFF,TGTGCCAGCGAAAGTGGCAATGAGCAGTTCTTC
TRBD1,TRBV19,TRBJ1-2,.,CASSSSGTGYGYTF,TGTGCCAGTAGCTCTTCCGGGACAGGGTATGGCTACACCTTC
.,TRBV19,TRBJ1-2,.,CASSISRVYGYTF,TGTGCCAGTAGTATATCCAGGGTCTATGGCTACACCTTC
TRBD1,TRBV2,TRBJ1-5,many,CASSWTGYSNQPQHF,TGTGCCAGCAGCTGGACAGGGTATAGCAATCAGCCCCAGCATTTT
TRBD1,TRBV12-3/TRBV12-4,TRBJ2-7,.,CASGTGLSYEQYF,TGTGCCAGCGGGACAGGCCTCTCCTACGAGCAGTACTTC
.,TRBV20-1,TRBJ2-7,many,CSARESGALDEQYF,TGCAGTGCTAGAGAAAGTGGGGCGCTGGACGAGCAGTACTTC
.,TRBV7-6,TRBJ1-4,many,CASSFGRLNEKLFF,TGTGCCAGCAGCTTCGGCCGGCTTAATGAAAAACTGTTTTTT
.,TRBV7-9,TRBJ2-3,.,CATDPTSRDTQYF,TGTGCCACCGACCCCACTAGCCGAGATACGCAGTATTTT
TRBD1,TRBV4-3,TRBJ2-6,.,CASSQDLPGTGGSGANVLTF,TGCGCCAGCAGCCAAGATCTACCCGGGACAGGGGGCTCTGGGGCCAACGTCCTGACTTTC
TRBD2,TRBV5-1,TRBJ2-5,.,CASSLKLAGEAETQYF,TGCGCCAGCAGCTTAAAACTAGCGGGAGAGGCGGAGACCCAGTACTTC
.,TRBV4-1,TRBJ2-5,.,CASSQTGAQETQYF,TGCGCCAGCAGCCAAACCGGAGCTCAAGAGACCCAGTACTTC
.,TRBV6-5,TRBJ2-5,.,CASSSGQYQETQYF,TGTGCCAGCAGTTCTGGACAGTACCAAGAGACCCAGTACTTC
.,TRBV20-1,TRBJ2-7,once,CSARRGWDYEQYF,TGCAGTGCTAGAAGGGGTTGGGATTACGAGCAGTACTTC
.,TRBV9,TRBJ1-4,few,CASSARGDSGTPNEKLFF,TGTGCCAGCAGCGCGAGGGGGGATTCCGGGACTCCTAATGAAAAACTGTTTTTT
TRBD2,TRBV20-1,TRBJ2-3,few,CSARFPGLAPDTQYF,TGCAGTGCTAGATTCCCGGGACTAGCACCAGATACGCAGTATTTT
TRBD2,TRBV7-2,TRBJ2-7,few,CASSLAGTSPSEQYF,TGTGCCAGCAGCTTGGCGGGGACTAGCCCCTCCGAGCAGTACTTC
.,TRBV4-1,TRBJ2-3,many,CASSQGVLRLQKSTDTQYF,TGCGCCAGCAGCCAAGGGGTGCTTCGACTTCAGAAGAGCACAGATACGCAGTATTTT
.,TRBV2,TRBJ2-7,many,CASSDPYEQYF,TGTGCCAGCAGTGACCCCTACGAGCAGTACTTC
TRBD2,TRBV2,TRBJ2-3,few,CASSESWWGGDTQYF,TGTGCCAGCAGTGAGAGCTGGTGGGGAGGGGATACGCAGTATTTT
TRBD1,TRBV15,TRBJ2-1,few,CATSSDRVRSSYNEQFF,TGTGCCACCAGCAGCGACAGGGTGCGGAGCTCCTACAATGAGCAGTTCTTC
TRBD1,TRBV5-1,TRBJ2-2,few,CASSLRDRGRTGELFF,TGCGCCAGCAGCTTAAGGGACAGGGGTCGAACCGGGGAGCTGTTTTTT
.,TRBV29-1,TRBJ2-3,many,CSGGRGTVSTDTQYF,TGCAGCGGGGGACGGGGGACAGTTAGCACAGATACGCAGTATTTT
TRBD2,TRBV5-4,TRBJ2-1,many,CASTRSGASSYNEQFF,TGTGCCAGCACCCGTAGCGGGGCGAGCTCCTACAATGAGCAGTTCTTC
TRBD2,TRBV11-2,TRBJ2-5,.,CASSFSQPGGKETQYF,TGTGCCAGCAGCTTCAGTCAGCCGGGAGGAAAAGAGACCCAGTACTTC
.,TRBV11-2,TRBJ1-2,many,CASSIGLLYGYTF,TGTGCCAGCAGCATCGGTCTACTCTATGGCTACACCTTC